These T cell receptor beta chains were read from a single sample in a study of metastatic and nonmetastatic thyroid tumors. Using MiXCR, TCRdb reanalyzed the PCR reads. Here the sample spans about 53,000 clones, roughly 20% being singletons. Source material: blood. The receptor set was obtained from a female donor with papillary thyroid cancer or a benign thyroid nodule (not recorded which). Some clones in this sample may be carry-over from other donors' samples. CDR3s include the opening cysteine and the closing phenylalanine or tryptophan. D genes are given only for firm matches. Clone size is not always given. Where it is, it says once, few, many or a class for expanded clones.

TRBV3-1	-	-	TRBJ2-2	TGTGCCACCAGCCAAGGATGGGAGCTGATTTTT	CATSQGWELIF
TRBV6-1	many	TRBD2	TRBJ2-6	TGTGCCAGCAGTGAAAAGGGAGGGTCTGGGGCCAACGTCCTGACTTTC	CASSEKGGSGANVLTF
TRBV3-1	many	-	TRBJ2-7	TGTGCCAGCAGCCATATGACCCGCGAGCAGTACTTC	CASSHMTREQYF
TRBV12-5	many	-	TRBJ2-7	TGTGCTACGACGGATTACGAGCAGTACTTC	CATTDYEQYF
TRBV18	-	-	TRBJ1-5	TGTGCCAGCTCACCACGGGAGGGGCGCAATCCGCACCAGCATTTT	CASSPREGRNPHQHF
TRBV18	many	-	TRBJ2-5	TGTGCCAGCTCACCGCTCAATGGGCAAGAGACCCAGTACTTC	CASSPLNGQETQYF
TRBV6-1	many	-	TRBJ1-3	TGTGCCAGCAGTCTCTACAGTGCTTTCGAGGCTGGAAACACCATATATTTT	CASSLYSAFEAGNTIYF
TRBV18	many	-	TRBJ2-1	TGTGCCAGCTCACCATCCCCGGGGAACAATGAGCAGTTCTTC	CASSPSPGNNEQFF
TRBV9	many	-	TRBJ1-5	TGTGCCAGCAGCGGATCGGGCAATCAGCCCCAGCATTTT	CASSGSGNQPQHF
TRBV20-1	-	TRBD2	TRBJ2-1	TGCAGTGCGCCAGATAGCGGGAGGGACAATGAGCAGTTCTTC	CSAPDSGRDNEQFF
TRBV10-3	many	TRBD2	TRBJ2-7	TGTGCCATCAGTGTGGGGGGGGGTTTAGCGGGCAACTACGAGCAGTACTTC	CAISVGGGLAGNYEQYF
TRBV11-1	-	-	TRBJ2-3	TGTGCCAGCAGCTTAGCATCAGCGGGCTTGGATACGCAGTATTTT	CASSLASAGLDTQYF
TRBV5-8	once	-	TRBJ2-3	TGTGCCAGCTGCTTAGGCTGGAGGTCACATAAGCAGTATTTT	CASCLGWRSHKQYF
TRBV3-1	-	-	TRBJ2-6	TGTGCCAGCAGCCAAGAGAGAGCAGGGGACCCTTGTGCCAACGTCCTGACTTTC	CASSQERAGDPCANVLTF
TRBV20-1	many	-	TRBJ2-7	TGCAGTGCTAGAGATGGGCGGGGACCGCTCTACGAGCAGTACTTC	CSARDGRGPLYEQYF
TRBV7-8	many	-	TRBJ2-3	TGTGCCAGCAGCTTCCTGGAGGACCCCGGGGATACGCAGTATTTT	CASSFLEDPGDTQYF
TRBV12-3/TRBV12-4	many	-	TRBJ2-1	TGTGCCAGCAGTCAACCCCACCGGTTGGACAATGAGCAGTTCTTC	CASSQPHRLDNEQFF
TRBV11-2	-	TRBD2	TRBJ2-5	TGTGCCAGCAGCTTAGACGGGAGGGCCGGTGAGACCCAGTACTTC	CASSLDGRAGETQYF
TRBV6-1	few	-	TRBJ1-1	TGTGCCAGCACGTACAAGGCAGCCGAGCACACTGAAGCTTTATTT	CASTYKAAEHTEALF
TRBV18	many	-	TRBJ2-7	TGTGCCAGCTCACCGGGAGACTACGGGTCTCATACATTC	CASSPGDYGSHTF
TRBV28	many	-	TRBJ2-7	TGTGCCAGCAGTTCAGACCTCTTCCCCGCCTACGAGCAGTACTTC	CASSSDLFPAYEQYF
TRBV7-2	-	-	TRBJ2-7	TGTGCCAGCAGCTTAGGCGGATACACCGAGCAGTACTTC	CASSLGGYTEQYF
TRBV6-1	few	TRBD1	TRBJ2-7	TGTGCCAGCAGTGAGAGGGGGACAGGCATCTACGAGCATTACTTC	CASSERGTGIYEHYF
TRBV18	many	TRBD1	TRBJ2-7	TGTGCCAGCTCACCAGAGTCGACAGGGGGTTACGAGCAGTACTTC	CASSPESTGGYEQYF
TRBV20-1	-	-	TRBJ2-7	TGCAGTGCTAGAACCGCTGCCTACGAGCAGTACTTC	CSARTAAYEQYF
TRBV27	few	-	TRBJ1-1	TGTGCCAGCAGTTTCCGCCTATTCGGGGGACGTACTGAAGCTTTCTTT	CASSFRLFGGRTEAFF
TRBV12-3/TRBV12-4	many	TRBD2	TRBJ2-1	TGTGCCAGCAGCCCGGGACTAGCGGGAGGGAATGAGCAGTTCTTC	CASSPGLAGGNEQFF
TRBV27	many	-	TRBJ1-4	TGTGCCAGCAGTTTAAGGGGTACGGGAAAACTGTTTTTT	CASSLRGTGKLFF
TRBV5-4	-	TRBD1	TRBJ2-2	TGTGCCAGCAGCCTCCGGACAGGGGGCTACACCGGGGGGCTGTTTTTT	CASSLRTGGYTGGLFF
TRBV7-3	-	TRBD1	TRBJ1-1	TGTGCCAGCAGCTGGACAGGTGGCGCAGAGACCGAAGCTTTCTTT	CASSWTGGAETEAFF
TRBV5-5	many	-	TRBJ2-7	TGTGCCAGCAGCTTGGCCGATGGAGGAGGCTACGAGCAGTACTTC	CASSLADGGGYEQYF
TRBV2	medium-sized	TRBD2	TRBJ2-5	TGTGCCAGCGGGGGGACTAGCGGGATCCCGGAGACCCAGTACTTC	CASGGTSGIPETQYF
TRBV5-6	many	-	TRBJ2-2	TGTGCCAGCAGCTTGGAGCAGGGCTCGAACACCGGGGAGCTGTTTTTT	CASSLEQGSNTGELFF
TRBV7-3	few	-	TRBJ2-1	TGTGCCAGCAGCTTAGGGCCTAGCTCCTACAATGAGCAGTTCTTC	CASSLGPSSYNEQFF
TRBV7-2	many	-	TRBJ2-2	TGTGCCAGCAGCTTAGTCACCGGGGAGCTGTTTTTT	CASSLVTGELFF
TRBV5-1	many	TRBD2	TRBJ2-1	TGCGCCAGCAGCTTGGTGGGACTAGCGGTAGAGCAGTTCTTC	CASSLVGLAVEQFF
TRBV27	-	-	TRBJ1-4	TGTGCCAGCGCCAGGGACCTAGAGGAGGAAAAAATGTTTTTT	CASARDLEEEKMFF
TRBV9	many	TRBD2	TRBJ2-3	TGTGCCAGCAGCCCCTTTGTGGCGGGAGGGACAGATACGCAGTATTTT	CASSPFVAGGTDTQYF
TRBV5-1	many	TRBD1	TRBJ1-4	TGCGCCAGCAGTTCCCGGACAGGGCGGAGTGAAAAACTGTTTTTT	CASSSRTGRSEKLFF
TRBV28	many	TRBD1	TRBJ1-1	TGTGCCAGCAGCCTAACATCGAGGGGGCGGACTGAAGCTTTCTTT	CASSLTSRGRTEAFF
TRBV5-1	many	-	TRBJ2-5	TGCGCCAGCAGCTTGACTCCTAAGGAGACCCAGTACTTC	CASSLTPKETQYF
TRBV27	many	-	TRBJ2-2	TGTGCCAGCAGTCTTTTAGCCGACCTGAACACCGGGGAGCTGTTTTTT	CASSLLADLNTGELFF
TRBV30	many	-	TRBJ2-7	TGTGCCTGCCAGGACCCTGGGGACGAGCAGTACTTC	CACQDPGDEQYF
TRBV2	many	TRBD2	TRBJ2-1	TGTGCCAGCAGTGAATCCAGAGCGGGAGGTTACGATGAGCAGTTCTTC	CASSESRAGGYDEQFF
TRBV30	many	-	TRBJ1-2	TGTGCCTGGAGTGTGCAGGGGACCTATGGCTACACCTTC	CAWSVQGTYGYTF
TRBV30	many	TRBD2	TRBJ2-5	TGTGCCTGGAGGTTAGGGCTAGCGGGAGCTCAAGAGACCCAGTACTTC	CAWRLGLAGAQETQYF
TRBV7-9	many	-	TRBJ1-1	TGTGCCAGCAGCTCCTCGGACGGTGAAGCTTTCTTT	CASSSSDGEAFF